Shown below are 10 T cell receptor beta chains from a single sample sequenced in a study of blood T cells in healthy people across ages. A J-beta primer mix and a sample-barcoded 5' primer were used in a second PCR of roughly 6 to 12 cycles. TCRdb itself ran the 5' RACE reads through MiXCR, one entry per CDR3 protein. Of 550,000 to 650,000 distinct CDR3 sequences listed, 27% are singletons. This sample also appeared in a second study, on T cells of mothers and their children.

Sequencing used blood. The receptors derive from a boy between 2 and 15 years old in good health.

The gene calls are TRBV27 and TRBJ2-1; TRBD2 matches 13 bases. Germline V gives CDR1 MNHEY, CDR2 SMNVEV (reference sequence). V shed 8 bases, J shed 5 bases, and the junction held 6 bases outside the gene matches. There are 15 residues in the CDR3. The CDR3 sequence is CASAPGTSGNNEQFF. In DNA, the CDR3 is TGTGCCAGCGCCCCCGGGACTAGCGGGAACAATGAGCAGTTCTTC.

Worth noting for this clonotype: A read error may be the cause here, since a much bigger clone is one base away. This sequence joins TRBV12-3 or TRBV12-4 and TRBJ2-5; possibly TRBD2 for D (5 bases). Trimming removed 2 bases from V and 4 bases from J, with 8 bases in between. This CDR3 has 13 amino acids. In DNA form, the CDR3 reads TGTGCCAGCAGTTTACCCGGGGTAGAGACCCAGTACTTC. Translation: CASSLPGVETQYF.

Only a few counts were recorded for this clonotype. This chain uses TRBV12-3 or TRBV12-4 with TRBJ2-1; 9 nucleotides match TRBD2. This CDR3 is built from 15 residues. V lost 4 bases, J lost 2 bases, and 3 bases stayed unmatched. CDR3 in DNA: TGTGCCAGCAGTTCCCTAGCGGGGACCTACAATGAGCAGTTCTTC. Its translation: CASSSLAGTYNEQFF.

The gene calls are TRBV6-6 and TRBJ1-1, with a possible D match to TRBD1 (6 bases). The CDR3 runs to 14 residues. Germline CDR1 reads MNHNY; CDR2 reads SVGAGI (reference sequence). V lost 4 bases and J lost 3, with 12 bases in between. In DNA form, the CDR3 reads TGTGCCAGCAGTTTCCAGGGGAGGGACACTGAAGCTTTCTTT. The encoded protein is CASSFQGRDTEAFF.

This clonotype appeared a few times. This chain connects TRBV5-1 to TRBJ1-1; 7 nucleotides agree with TRBD1. The CDR3 runs 13 residues. J lost 6 bases, V lost 6 bases, and 8 bases had no gene match. The V gene's germline CDR1 is SGHRS and CDR2 YFSETQ. As DNA, the CDR3 is TGCGCCAGCACCCCGACAGGGCAGCCTGAAGCTTTCTTT. Residues: CASTPTGQPEAFF.

The chain couples TRBV29-1 to TRBJ1-5, with D possibly matching TRBD1 (5 bases). Trimming removed 6 bases from V and 4 bases from J, with 10 bases in between. Germline CDR1 SQVTM, CDR2 ANQGSEA. This CDR3 spans 12 amino acids. The CDR3 reads CSVGQINQPQHF. The CDR3 region has the DNA TGCAGCGTGGGGCAGATAAATCAGCCCCAGCATTTT.

The CDR3 nucleotides read TGCGCCAGCAGCTTGTCGGGGACTAATGAAAAACTGTTTTTT. As protein: CASSLSGTNEKLFF. The J gene is TRBJ1-4, the V gene TRBV5-1; D not resolved. Germline values: CDR1 SGHRS, CDR2 YFSETQ. Trimming removed 1 base from V and 2 bases from J, with 6 bases in between. CDR3 size: 14 residues.

This clonotype occurred a few times. For the CDR3, the DNA is TGTGCCACCAGCAGAGACGGGGATTTACGGAGCAATCAGCCCCAGCATTTT. Translation gives CATSRDGDLRSNQPQHF. The gene calls are TRBV15 and TRBJ1-5; D is unresolved. This CDR3 is 17 amino acids long. Trimming took off 0 bases at V and 1 base at J, with 13 bases between the two ends. Per the germline V gene, CDR1 is LNHNV and CDR2 is YYDKDF (reference sequence).

This clonotype was detected ten times or more. V and J are TRBV6-1 and TRBJ1-3; TRBD1 might be the D (5 bases). Germline assignment: CDR1 MNHNS and CDR2 SASEGT. This CDR3 contains 17 residues. The V end was cut by 2 bases, the J end by 0 bases, with 14 bases between. The CDR3 DNA is TGTGCCAGCAGTGAATACCTCCGGGGGGTCTCTGGAAACACCATATATTTT. Residues: CASSEYLRGVSGNTIYF.

J is TRBJ2-3 and V is TRBV5-1; 12 bases are a match to TRBD2. V trimming: 4 bases; J trimming: 1 base; junction bases outside the gene matches: 4. Germline V CDR1 and CDR2: SGHRS, YFSETQ. The CDR3 has 16 residues. CDR3 in amino acids: CASSMTSGSGTDTQYF. CDR3 bases: TGCGCCAGCAGCATGACTAGCGGGAGCGGCACAGATACGCAGTATTTT.